This TCR beta chain was identified in a study of cytomegalovirus exposure and HLA in healthy donors. The PCR made use of 60 Vbeta and 13 Jbeta primers. Method: immunoSEQ multiplex PCR; TCRdb's copy keeps in-frame clones and lacks some. Here the sample spans about 73,000 clones, 75% being singletons. The germline V gene has CDR1 SGHNT and CDR2 YENEEA. The CDR3 consists of 16 residues. J lost 5 bases, V lost 0 bases, and 5 bases had no gene match. Sequencing was performed on PBMCs. The clonotype originates from a man between 65 and 85 years old in good health and CMV-seronegative. V is TRBV11-3 and J is TRBJ2-2, with 8 bases aligning to TRBD2. The DNA for the CDR3 is TGTGCCAGCAGCTTAGAAAGCGGGAGTGGTACCGGGGAGCTGTTTTTT. This gives the protein CASSLESGSGTGELFF. The whole variable domain, filled in from reference TRBV11-3 and TRBJ2-2, reads EAGVVQSPRYKIIEKKQPVAFWCNPISGHNTLYWYLQNLGQGPELLIRYENEEAVDDSQLPKDRFSAERLKGVDSTLKIQPAELGDSAVYLCASSLESGSGTGELFFGEGSRLTVL.